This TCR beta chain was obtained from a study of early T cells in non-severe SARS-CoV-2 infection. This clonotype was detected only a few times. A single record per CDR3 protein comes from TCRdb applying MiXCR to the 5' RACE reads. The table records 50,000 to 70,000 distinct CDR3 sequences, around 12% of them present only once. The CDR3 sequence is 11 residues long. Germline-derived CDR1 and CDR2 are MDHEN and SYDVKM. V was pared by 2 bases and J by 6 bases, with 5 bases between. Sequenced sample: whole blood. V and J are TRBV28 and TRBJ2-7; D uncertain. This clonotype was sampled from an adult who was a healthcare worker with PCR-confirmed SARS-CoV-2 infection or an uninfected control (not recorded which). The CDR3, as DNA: TGTGCCAGCAGTTTAGCGCGCGAGCAGTACTTC. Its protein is CASSLAREQYF.